This T cell receptor beta chain is from a study of cytomegalovirus exposure and HLA in healthy donors. This PCR relied on a set of 60 Vbeta primers and 13 Jbeta primers. TCRdb's table, derived via immunoSEQ multiplex PCR, lists solely in-frame clones and lacks some. The listing contains more than 110,000 clones. This CDR3 is 13 amino acids long. V lost 8 bases and J 1 base, leaving 12 bases between the germline ends. Germline V gene data show CDR1 as LNHDA and CDR2 as SQIVND (reference sequence). The specimen sequenced was PBMCs. The TCR comes from a man aged 35 to 55 in good health and CMV-seronegative. The chain links TRBV19 to TRBJ2-7; D is uncertain. CDR3: CASSNAASYEQYF. The CDR3 nucleotides are TGTGCCAGTTCCAACGCCGCGTCCTACGAGCAGTACTTC.